One and the same sample provided the 14 T cell receptor beta chains below, sequenced in a study of graft-versus-host responses after intestinal transplantation. The assay was immunoSEQ multiplex PCR, and TCRdb's table has in-frame clones only and misses some. The profile shows over 55,000 clones, nearly 85% of them singletons. These receptors' antigens are unknown. This sample comprised unstimulated CD4+ T cells sorted from spleen or lymph node cells, obtained before transplant. These receptors were obtained from a human donor who was the organ donor for an intestinal transplant.

The CDR3 coding sequence is TGTGCCAGCAGTGAATCGAGGGGGTGGGAGGAAAAACTGTTTTTT. This encodes CASSESRGWEEKLFF. The chain is built from TRBV25-1 and TRBJ1-4; weak D call: TRBD1 (6 bases). Germline CDR1 is MGHDK and CDR2 is SYGVNS. The CDR3 runs 15 residues. Trimming took off 1 base at V and 8 bases at J, with 14 bases between the two ends.

The genes are TRBV27 and TRBJ2-7, with 8 bases identical to TRBD1. Looked up from germline, CDR1 is MNHEY and CDR2 is SMNVEV (reference sequence). The CDR3 is 13 residues long. V trimming: 8 bases; J trimming: 9 bases; junction bases outside the gene matches: 12. CDR3 loop: CASFSAGGRGQYV. The CDR3 DNA follows: TGTGCCAGCTTTTCCGCAGGGGGCCGCGGGCAGTACGTC.

The V gene is TRBV19, the J gene TRBJ1-5, with 9 bases matching TRBD1. Per germline, CDR1 LNHDA and CDR2 SQIVND (reference sequence). The CDR3 spans 14 residues. The V segment lost 7 bases and the J segment 4 bases; nucleotides outside the gene matches: 5. The CDR3 bases are TGTGCCAGTACCGCGGGACAGGGAAATCAGCCCCAGCATTTT. Its protein is CASTAGQGNQPQHF.

The rearrangement uses TRBV15 and TRBJ1-6; no clear D. The germline V gene has CDR1 LNHNV and CDR2 YYDKDF (reference sequence). The CDR3 loop spans 16 amino acids. V was shortened by 0 bases and J by 6 bases, with 12 bases between the two germline ends. CDR3 residues: CATSRDKWERNSPLHF. CDR3 sequence (DNA): TGTGCCACCAGCAGAGATAAATGGGAGCGTAATTCACCCCTCCACTTT.

The rearrangement joins TRBV28 to TRBJ1-2; D is uncertain. CDR3 size: 14 residues. Germline CDR1 is MDHEN and CDR2 is SYDVKM. Between the trimmed V and J ends, which lost 5 bases and 1 base, there was a span of 11 bases. CDR3 in DNA: TGTGCCAGCAGTCCTCTGGACTTTAACTATGGCTACACCTTC. Its protein product is CASSPLDFNYGYTF.

In DNA form, the CDR3 reads TGTGCCAGCATAAGGGACAGGGGGTATTCACCCCTCCACTTT. It translates to CASIRDRGYSPLHF. This chain links TRBV2 with TRBJ1-6; TRBD1 aligns across 11 bases. The CDR3 loop spans 14 amino acids. J lost 8 bases, V lost 7 bases, and 4 bases had no gene match. The germline gives CDR1 SNHLY, CDR2 FYNNEI.

The J gene is TRBJ1-2, the V gene TRBV28, with 9 bases that match TRBD1. V shed 6 bases, J shed 5 bases, and the junction held 13 bases outside the gene matches. CDR1 and CDR2 from the germline V gene are MDHEN and SYDVKM. The CDR3 is 16 amino acids. The DNA of the CDR3 is TGTGCCAGCAGAACACTTAGGGGACAGGGTCTATATGGCTACACCTTC. It specifies CASRTLRGQGLYGYTF.

This chain joins TRBV29-1 and TRBJ2-1; D not resolved. Germline CDR1 SQVTM, CDR2 ANQGSEA. The CDR3 totals 11 residues. Trimming took off 5 bases at V and 6 bases at J, with 8 bases between the two ends. CDR3 nucleotides: TGCAGCGTTTCTCGCGGCAATGAGCAGTTCTTC. Protein sequence: CSVSRGNEQFF.

The rearrangement links TRBV19 to TRBJ2-3, with 9 bases matching TRBD2. The V gene end was trimmed by 3 bases and the J gene end by 0 bases; junction bases not matched to a gene: 4. This CDR3 region has 16 residues. CDR1 is LNHDA and CDR2 is SQIVND in the germline V gene (reference sequence). The CDR3 sequence: CASSILAGSSTDTQYF. CDR3 coding DNA: TGTGCCAGTAGTATCCTAGCGGGGAGTAGCACAGATACGCAGTATTTT. The full variable domain, with the rest looked up from reference TRBV19 and TRBJ2-3, is DGGITQSPKYLFRKEGQNVTLSCEQNLNHDAMYWYRQDPGQGLRLIYYSQIVNDFQKGDIAEGYSVSREKKESFPLTVTSAQKNPTAFYLCASSILAGSSTDTQYFGPGTRLTVL.

There are a few counts of this clone. The chain combines TRBV7-2 with TRBJ2-1, with a tentative D call TRBD1 (5 bases). Germline V gene lookup returns CDR1 SGHTA and CDR2 FQGNSA. This CDR3 is 12 amino acids long. V lost 3 bases, J lost 7 bases, and 7 bases lay in between. The CDR3 coding sequence is TGTGCCAGCAGCTTGAAGGGGAATGAGCAGTTCTTC. It specifies CASSLKGNEQFF.

The gene calls are TRBV6-5 and TRBJ1-6; TRBD1 matches 7 bases. Per the germline V gene, CDR1 is MNHEY and CDR2 is SVGAGI. The CDR3 has 15 residues. V shed 4 bases, J shed 8 bases, and the junction held 8 bases outside the gene matches. This CDR3 is CASSSSGQPDSPLHF. The CDR3 DNA is TGTGCCAGCAGTTCATCGGGACAGCCGGATTCACCCCTCCACTTT.

The rearrangement uses TRBV6-4 and TRBJ2-6; no definite D call. CDR3 length: 15 amino acids. Germline V CDR1 and CDR2: MRHNA, SNTAGT. Trimming removed 0 bases at V and 0 bases at J, with 3 bases between. CDR3 bases: TGTGCCAGCAGTGACTCGAGCTCTGGGGCCAACGTCCTGACTTTC. As protein: CASSDSSSGANVLTF.

J is TRBJ2-1 and V is TRBV4-1, with TRBD2 matching over 13 bases. This CDR3 spans 17 amino acids. Trimming cost V 1 base and J 3 bases; bases outside gene matches: 3. CDR1 and CDR2 (germline): MGHRA, YSYEKL. The CDR3 spells CASSQGLAGGHYNEQFF. The CDR3 region has the DNA TGCGCCAGCAGCCAAGGACTAGCGGGGGGCCACTACAATGAGCAGTTCTTC.

This chain links TRBV14 with TRBJ2-1; 14 bases fit TRBD2. Germline V gene sequence: CDR1 SGHDN, CDR2 FVKESK. The junction had 4 bases not matched to a gene; V was cut back by 6 bases and J by 3 bases. The CDR3 consists of 16 residues. The CDR3 nucleotides read TGTGCCAGCAGTCGGACTAGCGGGGGGATCTACAATGAGCAGTTCTTC. Protein: CASSRTSGGIYNEQFF.